This entry lists 9 T cell receptor beta chains sequenced from one sample in a study of blood T cells in healthy people across ages. Next came a second PCR, run for about 7 to 12 cycles, which used a sample-barcoded 5' primer along with a J-beta primer mix. TCRdb passed the 5' RACE reads through MiXCR, listing each CDR3 protein once. The sample yields 700,000 to 900,000 distinct CDR3 sequences, 20% to 30% seen once. These data were also reused for a study on T cells of mothers and their children.

The sequencing sample was made of blood. These TCRs come from a boy between 10 and 17 years old in good health.

V usage is TRBV7-9 and J usage is TRBJ1-6; no definite D call. CDR1 and CDR2 from the germline V gene are SEHNR and FQNEAQ (reference sequence). With 2 bases removed from V and 7 bases from J, the gap between germline ends came to 6 bases. The CDR3 spans 13 residues. The CDR3 DNA reads as TGTGCCAGCAGCTTATGGCCAAATTCACCCCTCCACTTT. It yields the protein CASSLWPNSPLHF.

This clonotype was seen more than once but under ten times. V is TRBV20-1 and J is TRBJ2-3, with 8 bases identical to TRBD1. The CDR3 covers 15 residues. V lost 0 bases and J lost 6; bases outside the gene matches: 8. The germline CDR1 and CDR2 sequences are DFQATT and SNEGSKA (reference sequence). CDR3 region: CSARDLDRDFDTQYF. The DNA for the CDR3 is TGCAGTGCTAGAGATCTGGACAGGGATTTCGATACGCAGTATTTT.

The chain joins TRBV7-2 to TRBJ2-3, with TRBD2 as a possible D gene (6 bases). CDR3 size: 16 residues. Germline assignment: CDR1 SGHTA and CDR2 FQGNSA. Trimming shortened V by 0 bases and J by 1 base, and 11 bases separated the two germline ends. CDR3 nucleotides: TGTGCCAGCAGCTTAGCGCAGGCTAGCGGCACAGATACGCAGTATTTT. Translated, it gives CASSLAQASGTDTQYF.

This clonotype was detected only a few times. The chain recombines TRBV21-1 with TRBJ2-5; no check of the table's D call, TRBD1, against the DNA was made. The J call may be mistaken, given a closer DNA end match to TRBJ2-7. TRBV21-1 is tagged as a pseudogene. The CDR3 has 16 residues. CDR3 in amino acids: CASSKPGQAFSYEQYF. CDR3 DNA sequence: TGTGCCAGCAGCAAGCCGGGACAGGCATTCTCCTACGAGCAGTACTTC.

This clonotype turned up a few times. J is TRBJ1-2 and V is TRBV29-1; 11 positions agree with TRBD1. The germline V gene encodes CDR1 SQVTM and CDR2 ANQGSEA. V dropped 7 bases and J dropped 4; count of bases not matched to a gene: 14. The CDR3 has 16 amino acids. The CDR3 region is CSAPPGGQGATYGYTF. CDR3 in DNA: TGCAGCGCCCCTCCCGGTGGACAGGGGGCAACCTATGGCTACACCTTC.

The V and J genes are TRBV2 and TRBJ2-1, with D perhaps TRBD2 (6 bases). The CDR3 consists of 13 residues. Germline V gives CDR1 SNHLY, CDR2 FYNNEI. V lost 4 bases and J 8 bases, leaving 12 bases between the germline ends. The CDR3 nucleotides read TGTGCCAGCAGTGTGACTAGAATCGATGAGCAGTTCTTC. Translating gives CASSVTRIDEQFF.

The rearrangement links TRBV20-1 to TRBJ1-4; perhaps TRBD1 as D (5 bases). Trimming shortened V by 1 base and J by 8 bases, and 8 bases separated the two germline ends. The CDR3 covers 12 residues. Germline values: CDR1 DFQATT, CDR2 SNEGSKA (reference sequence). The CDR3: CSARAGTEKLFF. The CDR3 nucleotides are TGCAGTGCTAGAGCCGGGACCGAAAAACTGTTTTTT.

The V and J genes are TRBV7-2 and TRBJ1-1; possible D gene TRBD1, 6 bases. The CDR3 spans 13 residues. Germline loops: CDR1 SGHTA, CDR2 FQGNSA. V lost 0 bases, J lost 7 bases, and 9 bases lay in between. In nucleotides, the CDR3 is TGTGCCAGCAGCTTAGCGACAGGACTTGAAGCTTTCTTT. This codes for CASSLATGLEAFF.

The chain uses TRBV7-3 and TRBJ2-5; TRBD1 agrees at 10 bases. The better agreement between TRBJ2-7 and the DNA end casts doubt on the J call. Germline V gene data show CDR1 as SGHTA and CDR2 as FQGTGA. The CDR3 is 15 residues long. The CDR3 coding sequence is TGTGCCAGCAGCGCATCCGGGACAGGGGCCTACGAGCAGTACTTC. This gives the protein CASSASGTGAYEQYF.